The clone carrying this T cell receptor beta chain was seen a handful of times. The target antigen is unknown. TCRdb recomputed calls from the multiplex PCR reads with MiXCR, one row per CDR3 protein. This table holds 12,000 or so distinct CDR3 sequences, around 34% found once. The data belong to a study of breast tumors, draining lymph nodes, adjacent tissues. Overall study results and limits: Tumor TCR diversity was below lymph nodes but above nontumor tissue. Tumor T cell lymph node origin was a supported hypothesis, not proven. Most tumor T cells seemingly derive from lymph node, then expand in tumor. Luminal-like breast cancer showed significantly higher tumor–nontumor repertoire similarity than basal-like.

The sequencing input was breast tumor tissue. This receptor was identified in a female donor with breast cancer. Some clones in this sample may be carry-over from other donors' samples.

The CDR3 protein is CATSWDRELNQPQHF. The CDR3 DNA reads as TGTGCCACCAGCTGGGACAGGGAGCTCAATCAGCCCCAGCATTTT. This chain connects TRBV15 to TRBJ1-5; 9 positions agree with TRBD1. Germline V gives CDR1 LNHNV, CDR2 YYDKDF (reference sequence). The V and J ends lost 5 bases and 3 bases, in that order; junction bases with no gene match: 5. The CDR3 has 15 residues.